This T cell receptor (beta chain) is from a study of immune heterogeneity within non-small cell lung tumors. Germline CDR1 is LNHDA and CDR2 is SQIVND (reference sequence). CDR3 length: 15 residues. V was clipped by 4 bases and J by 6 bases, with 16 bases between them. Study-level findings and limits: Individual patients had largely distinct high-frequency T-cell receptor beta clonotypes.

In its sample, this clonotype was seen many times. Its target is not known. Bulk tumor genomic DNA, approximately 600 ng per sample, was used as template. Several spatially distant biopsies were obtained per primary tumor intraoperatively. These patients got curative surgery after being newly diagnosed with untreated non-small cell lung cancer. Donor patients had newly diagnosed non-small cell lung cancer and were having surgery with curative intent. Amplifying TCR beta CDR3 involved multiplex PCR carried out with 32 V and 13 J primers. TCRdb re-analysed the multiplex PCR reads in MiXCR, keeping a single row per CDR3 protein. The repertoire includes about 12,000 distinct CDR3 sequences, about a quarter of them detected once, and roughly an eighth sits in the top ten.

Input material: lung tumor tissue. This TCR was recovered from a man in his fifties with non-small cell lung cancer. The V gene is TRBV19, the J gene TRBJ1-5; a weak D match, TRBD1 (5 bases). The CDR3 bases are TGTGCCAGTAGTAGCAAGGACGGGGGGACTCAGCCCCAGCATTTT. Amino acids: CASSSKDGGTQPQHF.